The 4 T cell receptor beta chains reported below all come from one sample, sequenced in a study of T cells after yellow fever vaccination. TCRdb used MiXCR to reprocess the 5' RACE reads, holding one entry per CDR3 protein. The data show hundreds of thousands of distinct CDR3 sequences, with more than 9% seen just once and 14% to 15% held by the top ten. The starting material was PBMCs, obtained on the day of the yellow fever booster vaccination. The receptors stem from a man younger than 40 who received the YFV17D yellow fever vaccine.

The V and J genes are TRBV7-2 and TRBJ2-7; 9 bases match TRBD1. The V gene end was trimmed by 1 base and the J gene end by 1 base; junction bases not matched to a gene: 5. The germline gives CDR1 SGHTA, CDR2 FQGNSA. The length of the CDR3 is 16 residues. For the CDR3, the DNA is TGTGCCAGCAGCTTAGGGACAGGGGTAGGATCCTACGAGCAGTACTTC. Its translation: CASSLGTGVGSYEQYF.

CDR3: CSVATGNNGYTF. The CDR3 DNA follows: TGCAGCGTCGCGACAGGGAACAATGGCTACACCTTC. The chain joins TRBV29-1 to TRBJ1-2; TRBD1 agrees at 7 bases. CDR1 is SQVTM and CDR2 is ANQGSEA in the germline V gene. This CDR3 contains 12 residues. V shed 6 bases, J shed 6 bases, and the junction held 7 bases outside the gene matches.

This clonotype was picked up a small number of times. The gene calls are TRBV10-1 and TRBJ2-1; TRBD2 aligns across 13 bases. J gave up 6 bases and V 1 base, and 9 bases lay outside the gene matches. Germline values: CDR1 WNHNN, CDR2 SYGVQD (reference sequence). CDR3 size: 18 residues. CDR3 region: CASSEFSRGTSGINEQFF. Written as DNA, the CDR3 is TGCGCCAGCAGTGAGTTTTCGAGAGGGACTAGCGGGATCAATGAGCAGTTCTTC.

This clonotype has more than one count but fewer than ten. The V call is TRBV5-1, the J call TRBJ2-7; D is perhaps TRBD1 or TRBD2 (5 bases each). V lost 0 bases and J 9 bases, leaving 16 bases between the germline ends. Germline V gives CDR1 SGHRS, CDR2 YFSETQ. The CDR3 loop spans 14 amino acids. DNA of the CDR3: TGCGCCAGCAGCTTGGAGACTGGGGCAGGAGGGCAGTACTTC. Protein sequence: CASSLETGAGGQYF.